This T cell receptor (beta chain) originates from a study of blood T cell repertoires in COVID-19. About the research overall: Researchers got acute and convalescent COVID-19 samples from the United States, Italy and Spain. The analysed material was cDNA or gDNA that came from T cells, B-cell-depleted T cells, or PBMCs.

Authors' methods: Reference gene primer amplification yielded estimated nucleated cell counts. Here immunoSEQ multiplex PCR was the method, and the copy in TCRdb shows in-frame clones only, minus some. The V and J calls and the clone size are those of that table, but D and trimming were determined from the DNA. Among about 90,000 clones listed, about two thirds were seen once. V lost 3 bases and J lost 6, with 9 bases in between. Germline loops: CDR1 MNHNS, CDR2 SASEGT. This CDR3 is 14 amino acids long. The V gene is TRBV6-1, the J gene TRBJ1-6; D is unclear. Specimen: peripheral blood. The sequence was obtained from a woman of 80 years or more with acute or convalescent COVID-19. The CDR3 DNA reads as TGTGCCAGCAGTGATATGGCAGTTAATTCACCCCTCCACTTT. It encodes CASSDMAVNSPLHF.